Listed here is a single T cell receptor (beta chain). In the original workflow: Amplification of reference gene primers provided the estimated nucleated cell counts. Sequencing used immunoSEQ multiplex PCR; TCRdb keeps in-frame clones, though not all of them. The V and J calls and the clone size are those of that table, but D and trimming were determined from the DNA. The sample consists of about 280,000 clones, roughly nine tenths of them appearing once. V lost 0 bases and J lost 6; bases outside the gene matches: 11. Germline V gene lookup returns CDR1 SGHVS and CDR2 FNYEAQ. The length of the CDR3 is 17 residues. This sample is part of a study of blood T cell repertoires in COVID-19. Study in general: T cells, B-cell-depleted T cells, or PBMCs provided the cDNA or gDNA that served as material.

This clonotype originated in a man in his fifties with acute or convalescent COVID-19. Sequencing was carried out using peripheral blood. The chain couples TRBV7-6 to TRBJ2-1, with 7 bases fitting TRBD2. As DNA, the CDR3 is TGTGCCAGCAGCTTAGCCGGGGCGTCCTGGGGGGGCAATGAGCAGTTCTTC. This translates into CASSLAGASWGGNEQFF.